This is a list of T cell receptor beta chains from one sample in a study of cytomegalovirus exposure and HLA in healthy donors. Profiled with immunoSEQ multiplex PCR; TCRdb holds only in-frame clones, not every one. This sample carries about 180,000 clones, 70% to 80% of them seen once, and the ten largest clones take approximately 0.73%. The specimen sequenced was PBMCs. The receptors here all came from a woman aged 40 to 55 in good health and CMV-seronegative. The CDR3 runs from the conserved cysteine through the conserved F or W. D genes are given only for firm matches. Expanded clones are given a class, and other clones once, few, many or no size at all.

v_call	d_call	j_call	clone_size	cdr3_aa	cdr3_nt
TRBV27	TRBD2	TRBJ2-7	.	CASRDGGKYYEQYF	TGTGCCAGCAGAGACGGGGGGAAGTACTACGAGCAGTACTTC
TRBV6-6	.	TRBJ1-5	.	CASSYSGAGQPQHF	TGTGCCAGCAGTTACTCAGGGGCAGGGCAGCCCCAGCATTTT
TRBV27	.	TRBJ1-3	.	CASRSGPGRRDTIYF	TGTGCCAGCAGATCGGGTCCAGGGCGTCGAGACACCATATATTTT
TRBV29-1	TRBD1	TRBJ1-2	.	CSVEGTGVASGYTF	TGCAGCGTTGAAGGGACAGGGGTTGCTAGTGGCTACACCTTC
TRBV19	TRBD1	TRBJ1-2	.	CASSAQTGARDYTF	TGTGCCAGTAGTGCCCAGACAGGGGCGCGAGACTACACCTTC
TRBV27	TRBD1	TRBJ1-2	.	CASQTGNYGYTF	TGTGCCAGCCAGACAGGGAACTATGGCTACACCTTC
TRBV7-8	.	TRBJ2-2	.	CASSLAGLFAGELFF	TGTGCCAGCAGCCTCGCAGGTTTATTCGCCGGGGAGCTGTTTTTT
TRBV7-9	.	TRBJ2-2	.	CASSFTTGELFF	TGTGCCAGCAGCTTTACTACCGGGGAGCTGTTTTTT
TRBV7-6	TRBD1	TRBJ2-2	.	CASSLTGAGELFF	TGTGCCAGCAGCTTAACAGGGGCCGGGGAGCTGTTTTTT
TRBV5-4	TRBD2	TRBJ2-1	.	CASSVTGVAGGGYNEQFF	TGTGCCAGCAGCGTGACCGGGGTAGCGGGAGGCGGGTACAATGAGCAGTTCTTC
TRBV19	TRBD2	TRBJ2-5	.	CASSIGGGGARETQYF	TGTGCCAGTAGTATTGGGGGCGGGGGGGCGCGAGAGACCCAGTACTTC
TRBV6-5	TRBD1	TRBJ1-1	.	CASSYGTEGDTEAFF	TGTGCCAGCAGTTACGGGACAGAAGGGGACACTGAAGCTTTCTTT
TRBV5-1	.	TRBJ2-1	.	CASSPKDSRYNEQFF	TGCGCCAGCAGCCCCAAGGACAGCCGATACAATGAGCAGTTCTTC
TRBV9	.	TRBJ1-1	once	CASSVATGSTEAFF	TGTGCCAGCAGCGTAGCTACAGGGAGCACTGAAGCTTTCTTT
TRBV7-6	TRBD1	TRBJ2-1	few	CASSLGQTGGRMGEQFF	TGTGCCAGCAGCTTAGGGCAAACAGGGGGCAGGATGGGTGAGCAGTTCTTC
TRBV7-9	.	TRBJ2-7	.	CARGSSDSYEQYF	TGTGCCAGAGGGAGTAGCGACTCCTACGAGCAGTACTTC
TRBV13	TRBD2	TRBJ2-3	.	CASRGTSGGGTDTQYF	TGTGCCAGCAGAGGGACTAGCGGGGGAGGCACAGATACGCAGTATTTT
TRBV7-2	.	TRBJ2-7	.	CASSLVADRTYEQYF	TGTGCCAGCAGCTTAGTAGCTGACAGAACCTACGAGCAGTACTTC
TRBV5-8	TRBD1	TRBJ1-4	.	CASSYSDRGLEKLFF	TGTGCCAGCAGCTATAGTGACAGGGGTCTCGAAAAACTGTTTTTT
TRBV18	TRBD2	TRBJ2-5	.	CASSPSSGEETQYF	TGTGCCAGCTCACCATCCAGCGGGGAAGAGACCCAGTACTTC
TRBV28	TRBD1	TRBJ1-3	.	CASSRGTGGYTIYF	TGTGCCAGCAGCCGCGGGACAGGGGGCTACACCATATATTTT
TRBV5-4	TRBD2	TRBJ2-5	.	CASSRGGGRETQYF	TGTGCCAGCAGCCGGGGCGGGGGAAGAGAGACCCAGTACTTC
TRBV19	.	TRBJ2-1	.	CASSIADSEQFF	TGTGCCAGTAGTATCGCGGACAGCGAGCAGTTCTTC
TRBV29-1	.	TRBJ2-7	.	CSVEVGSNYEQYF	TGCAGCGTTGAAGTGGGGAGTAACTACGAGCAGTACTTC
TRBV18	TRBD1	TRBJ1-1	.	CASSPLDRAAEAFF	TGTGCCAGCTCACCCCTAGACAGGGCGGCTGAAGCTTTCTTT
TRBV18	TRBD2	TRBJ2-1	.	CASSPLGWGGYNEQFF	TGTGCCAGCTCACCATTAGGGTGGGGGGGCTACAATGAGCAGTTCTTC
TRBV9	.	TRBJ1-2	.	CASSVGLGRGSNYGYTF	TGTGCCAGCAGCGTGGGTCTTGGAAGGGGATCCAACTATGGCTACACCTTC
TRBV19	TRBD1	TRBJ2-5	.	CASSVTGAGETQYF	TGTGCCAGTAGTGTGACAGGGGCAGGGGAGACCCAGTACTTC
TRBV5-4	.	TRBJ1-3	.	CASSLEQGNTIYF	TGTGCCAGCAGCTTGGAACAGGGAAACACCATATATTTT
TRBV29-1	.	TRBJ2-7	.	CSVGNGGVQYF	TGCAGCGTTGGGAACGGAGGGGTGCAGTACTTC
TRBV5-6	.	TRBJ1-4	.	CASSLTNREKLFF	TGTGCCAGCAGTCTTACAAACCGAGAAAAACTGTTTTTT
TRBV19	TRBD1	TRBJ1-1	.	CASTSGGIMNTEAFF	TGTGCCAGTACCTCAGGGGGTATAATGAACACTGAAGCTTTCTTT
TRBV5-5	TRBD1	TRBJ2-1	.	CASSWGQGACEQFF	TGTGCCAGCAGCTGGGGACAGGGGGCGTGTGAGCAGTTCTTC
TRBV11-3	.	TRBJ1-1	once	CASSFNKDREAFF	TGTGCCAGCAGTTTCAATAAGGACAGAGAAGCTTTCTTT
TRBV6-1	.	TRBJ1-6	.	CASKTQGLYSSPLHF	TGTGCCAGCAAGACACAGGGTCTGTATAGTTCACCCCTCCACTTT
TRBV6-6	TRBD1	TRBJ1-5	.	CASSSTGTGHQPQHF	TGTGCCAGCAGCTCGACCGGGACAGGGCATCAGCCCCAGCATTTT
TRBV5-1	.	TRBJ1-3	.	CASSLGPRSSGNTIYF	TGCGCCAGCAGCTTGGGGCCCAGGTCCTCTGGAAACACCATATATTTT
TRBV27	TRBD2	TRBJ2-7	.	CASSLYSSGSDEQYF	TGTGCCAGCAGTTTATACTCTAGCGGGAGTGACGAGCAGTACTTC
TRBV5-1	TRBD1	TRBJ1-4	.	CASSETGWEKLFF	TGCGCCAGCAGCGAGACAGGGTGGGAAAAACTGTTTTTT
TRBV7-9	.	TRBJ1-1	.	CASSLLGRNTEAFF	TGTGCCAGCAGCTTACTGGGGAGGAACACTGAAGCTTTCTTT
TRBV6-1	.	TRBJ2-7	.	CASSRPGTYEQYF	TGTGCCAGCAGTCGACCCGGGACCTACGAGCAGTACTTC
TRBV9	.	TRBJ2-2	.	CASSVAGIANTGELFF	TGTGCCAGCAGCGTAGCCGGGATCGCGAACACCGGGGAGCTGTTTTTT
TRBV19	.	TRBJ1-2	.	CASSTGYGYTF	TGTGCCAGTAGTACGGGGTATGGCTACACCTTC
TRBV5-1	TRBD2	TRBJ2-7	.	CASSSRGSGRRYEQYF	TGCGCCAGCAGCTCTCGGGGTAGCGGGAGAAGGTACGAGCAGTACTTC
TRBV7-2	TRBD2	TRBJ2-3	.	CASSRTSGDTQYF	TGTGCCAGCAGTCGGACTAGCGGAGATACGCAGTATTTT
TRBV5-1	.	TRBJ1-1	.	CASRPGRQNTEAFF	TGCGCCAGCAGGCCTGGTAGACAGAACACTGAAGCTTTCTTT
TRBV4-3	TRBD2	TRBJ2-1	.	CASSQVGLAGLGVEQFF	TGCGCCAGCAGCCAAGTCGGACTAGCGGGGCTTGGGGTTGAGCAGTTCTTC
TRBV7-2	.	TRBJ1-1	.	CASSSGVTMNTEAFF	TGTGCCAGCAGCTCCGGGGTGACGATGAACACTGAAGCTTTCTTT